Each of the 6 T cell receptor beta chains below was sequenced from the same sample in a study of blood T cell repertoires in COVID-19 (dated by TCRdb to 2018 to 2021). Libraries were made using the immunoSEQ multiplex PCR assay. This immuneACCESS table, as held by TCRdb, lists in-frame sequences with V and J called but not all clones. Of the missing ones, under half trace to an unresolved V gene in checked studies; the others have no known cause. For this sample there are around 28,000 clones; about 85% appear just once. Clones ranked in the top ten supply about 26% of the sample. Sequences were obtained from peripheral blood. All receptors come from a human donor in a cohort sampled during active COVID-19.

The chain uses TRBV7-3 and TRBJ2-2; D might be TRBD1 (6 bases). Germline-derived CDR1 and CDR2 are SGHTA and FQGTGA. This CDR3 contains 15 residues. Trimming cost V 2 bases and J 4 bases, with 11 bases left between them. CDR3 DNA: TGTGCCAGCAGCTTAGGGGGCGGTGGCACCGGGGAGCTGTTTTTT. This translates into CASSLGGGGTGELFF.

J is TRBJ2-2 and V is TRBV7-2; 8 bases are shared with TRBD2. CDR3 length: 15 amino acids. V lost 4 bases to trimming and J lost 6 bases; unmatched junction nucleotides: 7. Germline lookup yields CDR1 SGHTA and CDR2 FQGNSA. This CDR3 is CASSSRRGGAGELFF. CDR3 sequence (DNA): TGTGCCAGCAGCTCCCGTCGGGGGGGCGCCGGGGAGCTGTTTTTT.

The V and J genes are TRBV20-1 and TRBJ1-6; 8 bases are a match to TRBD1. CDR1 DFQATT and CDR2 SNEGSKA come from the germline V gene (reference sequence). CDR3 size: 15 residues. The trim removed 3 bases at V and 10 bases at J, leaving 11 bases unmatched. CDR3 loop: CSASMGSGGGSPLHF. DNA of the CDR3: TGCAGTGCTAGTATGGGATCAGGGGGCGGCTCACCCCTCCACTTT.

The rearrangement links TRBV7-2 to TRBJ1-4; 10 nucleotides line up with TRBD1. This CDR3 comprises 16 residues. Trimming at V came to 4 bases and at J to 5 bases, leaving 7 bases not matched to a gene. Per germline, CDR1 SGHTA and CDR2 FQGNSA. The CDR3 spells CASSYRTGGGNEKLFF. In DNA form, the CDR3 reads TGTGCCAGCAGCTACAGGACAGGGGGAGGGAATGAAAAACTGTTTTTT.

CDR3 loop: CASSQGRNRATEAFF. CDR3 sequence (DNA): TGTGCCAGCAGCCAAGGGCGGAACAGGGCCACTGAAGCTTTCTTT. V usage is TRBV3-1 (or the pseudogene TRBV3-2) and J usage is TRBJ1-1; a weak D match, TRBD1 (6 bases). The germline CDR1 and CDR2 sequences are LGHDT and YNNKEL (reference sequence). The CDR3 sequence is 15 residues long. V was pared by 1 base and J by 4 bases, with 13 bases between.

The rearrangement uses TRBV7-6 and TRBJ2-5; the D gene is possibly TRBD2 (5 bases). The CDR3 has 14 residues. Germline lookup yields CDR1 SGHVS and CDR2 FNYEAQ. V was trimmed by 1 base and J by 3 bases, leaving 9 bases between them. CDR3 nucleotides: TGTGCCAGCAGCTTAGGACTGACTAAAGAGACCCAGTACTTC. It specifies CASSLGLTKETQYF.